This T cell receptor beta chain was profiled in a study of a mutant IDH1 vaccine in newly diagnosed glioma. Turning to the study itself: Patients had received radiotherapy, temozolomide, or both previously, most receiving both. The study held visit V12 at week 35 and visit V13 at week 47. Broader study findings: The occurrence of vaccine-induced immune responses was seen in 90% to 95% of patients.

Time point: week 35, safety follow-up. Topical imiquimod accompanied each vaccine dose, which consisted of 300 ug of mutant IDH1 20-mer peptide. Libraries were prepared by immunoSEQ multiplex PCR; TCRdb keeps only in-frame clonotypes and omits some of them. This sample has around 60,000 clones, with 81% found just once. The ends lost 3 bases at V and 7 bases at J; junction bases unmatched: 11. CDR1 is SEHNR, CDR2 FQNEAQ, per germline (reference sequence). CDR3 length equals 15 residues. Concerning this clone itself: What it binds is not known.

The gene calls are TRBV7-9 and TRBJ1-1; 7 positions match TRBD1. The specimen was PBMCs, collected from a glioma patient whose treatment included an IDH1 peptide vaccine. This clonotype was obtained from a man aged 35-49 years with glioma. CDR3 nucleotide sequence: TGTGCCAGCAGCTTGAGACCGACAGGGAAAGATGAAGCTTTCTTT. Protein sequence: CASSLRPTGKDEAFF.